This TCR beta chain comes out of a study of T cells in localized non-small cell lung cancer. General study results and limits: Clonality of T cells reached its maximum in uninvolved adjacent lung, surpassing tumor. The study linked higher blood T cell density to longer overall survival.

The CDR3 is 14 amino acids. Germline values: CDR1 SGHNT, CDR2 YYREEE (reference sequence). The V segment lost 7 bases and the J segment 3 bases; nucleotides outside the gene matches: 8. Method: immunoSEQ multiplex PCR; TCRdb's copy keeps in-frame clones and lacks some. Of around 83,000 clones in the sample, approximately 90% are singletons; the top ten hold about 16%. In the case of this clone: Its cognate antigen is unknown.

This clonotype was obtained from a man aged 35 to 70 with stage I squamous cell lung carcinoma. The sample was peripheral blood, taken before any cancer treatment. The chain has TRBV5-4 and TRBJ2-3; 7 bases fit TRBD1. CDR3 sequence reads: CASSRGRGTDTQYF. Here the CDR3 DNA reads TGTGCCAGCTCACGGGGCAGGGGGACAGATACGCAGTATTTT.